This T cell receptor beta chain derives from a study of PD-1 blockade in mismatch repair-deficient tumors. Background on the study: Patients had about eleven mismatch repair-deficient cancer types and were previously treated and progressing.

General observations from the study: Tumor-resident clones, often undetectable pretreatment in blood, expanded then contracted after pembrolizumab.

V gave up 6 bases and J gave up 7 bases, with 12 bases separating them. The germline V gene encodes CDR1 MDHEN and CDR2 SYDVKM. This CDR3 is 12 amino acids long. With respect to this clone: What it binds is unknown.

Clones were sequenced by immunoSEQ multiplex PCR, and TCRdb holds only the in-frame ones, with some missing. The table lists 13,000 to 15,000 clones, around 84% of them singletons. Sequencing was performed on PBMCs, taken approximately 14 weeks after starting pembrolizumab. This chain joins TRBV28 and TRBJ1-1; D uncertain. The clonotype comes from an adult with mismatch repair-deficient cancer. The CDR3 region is CASSPRLLEAFF. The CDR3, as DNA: TGTGCCAGCAGCCCCAGGTTACTTGAAGCTTTCTTT.